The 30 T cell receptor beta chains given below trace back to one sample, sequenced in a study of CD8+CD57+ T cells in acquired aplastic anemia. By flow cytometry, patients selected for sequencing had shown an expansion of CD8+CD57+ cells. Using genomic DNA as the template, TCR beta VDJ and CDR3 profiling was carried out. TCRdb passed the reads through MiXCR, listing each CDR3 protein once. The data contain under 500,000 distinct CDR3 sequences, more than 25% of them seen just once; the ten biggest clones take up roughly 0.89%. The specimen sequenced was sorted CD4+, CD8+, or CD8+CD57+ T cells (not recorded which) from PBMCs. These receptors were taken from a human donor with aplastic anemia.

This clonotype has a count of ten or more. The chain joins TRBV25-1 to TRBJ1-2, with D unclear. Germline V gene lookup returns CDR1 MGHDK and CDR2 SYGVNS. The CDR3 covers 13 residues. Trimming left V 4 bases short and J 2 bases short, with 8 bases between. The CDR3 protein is CASSGRENYGYTF. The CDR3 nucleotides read TGTGCCAGCAGTGGCCGGGAAAACTATGGCTACACCTTC.

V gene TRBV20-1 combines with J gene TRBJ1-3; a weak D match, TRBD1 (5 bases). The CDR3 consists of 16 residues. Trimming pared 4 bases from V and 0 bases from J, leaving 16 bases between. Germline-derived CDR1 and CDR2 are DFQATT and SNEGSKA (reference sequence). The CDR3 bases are TGCAGTGCTATAGACCCCAGGGTCCGCTCTGGAAACACCATATATTTT. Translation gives CSAIDPRVRSGNTIYF.

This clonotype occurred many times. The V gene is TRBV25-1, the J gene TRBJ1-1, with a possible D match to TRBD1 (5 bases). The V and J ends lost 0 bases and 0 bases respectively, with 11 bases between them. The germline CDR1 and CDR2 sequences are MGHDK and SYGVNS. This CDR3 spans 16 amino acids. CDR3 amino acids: CASSEYQPGMNTEAFF. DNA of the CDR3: TGTGCCAGCAGTGAATATCAACCAGGGATGAACACTGAAGCTTTCTTT.

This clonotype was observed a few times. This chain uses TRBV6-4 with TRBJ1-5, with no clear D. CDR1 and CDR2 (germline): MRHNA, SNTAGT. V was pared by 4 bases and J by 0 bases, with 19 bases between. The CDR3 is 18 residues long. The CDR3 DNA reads TGTGCCAGCAGTGTCTCGGGGATCCGAAGGTATAGCAATCAGCCCCAGCATTTT. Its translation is CASSVSGIRRYSNQPQHF.

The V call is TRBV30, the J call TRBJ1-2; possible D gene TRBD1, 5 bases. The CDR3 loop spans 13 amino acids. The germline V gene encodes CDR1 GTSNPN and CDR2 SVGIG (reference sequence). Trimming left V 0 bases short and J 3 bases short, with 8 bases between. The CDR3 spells CAWSVDRDYGYTF. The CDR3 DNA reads TGTGCCTGGAGTGTAGACAGAGACTATGGCTACACCTTC.

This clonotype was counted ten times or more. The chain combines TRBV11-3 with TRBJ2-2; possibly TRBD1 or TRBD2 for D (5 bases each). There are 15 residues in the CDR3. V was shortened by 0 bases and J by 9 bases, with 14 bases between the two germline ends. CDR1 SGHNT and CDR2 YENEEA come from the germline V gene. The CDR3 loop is CASSLDGTIARELFF. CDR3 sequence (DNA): TGTGCCAGCAGCTTAGACGGGACCATAGCCAGGGAGCTGTTTTTT.

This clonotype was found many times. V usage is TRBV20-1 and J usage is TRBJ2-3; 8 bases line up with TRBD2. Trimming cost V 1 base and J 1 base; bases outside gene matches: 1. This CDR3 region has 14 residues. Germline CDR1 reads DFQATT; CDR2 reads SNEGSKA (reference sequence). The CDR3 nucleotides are TGCAGTGCTAGAGGACTAGCGCGCACAGATACGCAGTATTTT. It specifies CSARGLARTDTQYF.

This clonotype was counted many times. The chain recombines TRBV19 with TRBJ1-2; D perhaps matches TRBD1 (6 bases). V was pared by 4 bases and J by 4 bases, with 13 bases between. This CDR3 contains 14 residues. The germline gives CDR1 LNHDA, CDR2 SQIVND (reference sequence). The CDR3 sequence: CASSRTATSYGYTF. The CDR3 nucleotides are TGTGCCAGTAGTAGGACAGCTACCTCCTATGGCTACACCTTC.

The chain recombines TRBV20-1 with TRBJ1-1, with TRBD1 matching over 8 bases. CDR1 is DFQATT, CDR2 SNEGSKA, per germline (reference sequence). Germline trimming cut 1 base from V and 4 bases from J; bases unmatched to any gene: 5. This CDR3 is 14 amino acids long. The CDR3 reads CSARVGQGATEAFF. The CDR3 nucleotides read TGCAGTGCTAGAGTGGGGCAGGGGGCCACTGAAGCTTTCTTT.

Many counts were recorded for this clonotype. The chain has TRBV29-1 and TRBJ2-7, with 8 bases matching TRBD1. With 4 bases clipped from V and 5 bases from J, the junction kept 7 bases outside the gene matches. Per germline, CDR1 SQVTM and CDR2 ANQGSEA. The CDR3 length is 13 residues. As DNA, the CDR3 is TGCAGCGTTGCCACAACAGGGGGTAACGAGCAGTACTTC. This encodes CSVATTGGNEQYF.

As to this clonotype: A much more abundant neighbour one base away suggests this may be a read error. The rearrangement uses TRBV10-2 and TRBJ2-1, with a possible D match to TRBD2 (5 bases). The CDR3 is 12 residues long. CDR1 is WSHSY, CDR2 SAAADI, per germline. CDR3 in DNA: TGTGCCAGCAGCCCGGGGTACAATGAGCGGTTCTTC. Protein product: CASSPGYNERFF.

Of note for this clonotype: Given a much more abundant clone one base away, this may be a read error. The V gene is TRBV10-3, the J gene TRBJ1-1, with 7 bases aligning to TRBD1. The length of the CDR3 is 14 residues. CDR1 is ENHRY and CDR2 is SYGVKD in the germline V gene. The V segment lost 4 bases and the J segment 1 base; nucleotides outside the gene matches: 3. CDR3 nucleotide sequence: TGTGCCATCAGTGGGGGACAGTGGAACACTGAAGCTTTCTTT. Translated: CAISGGQWNTEAFF.

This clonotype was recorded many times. CDR3 coding DNA: TGTGCCAGCAGCCCCGGGGGGACTTACGAGCAGTACTTC. Encoded protein: CASSPGGTYEQYF. The chain is built from TRBV7-9 and TRBJ2-7; 7 bases match TRBD2. CDR1 and CDR2 (germline): SEHNR, FQNEAQ (reference sequence). With V trimmed by 5 bases and J by 4 bases, 5 bases remained unmatched. This CDR3 spans 13 amino acids. Combining the CDR3 with reference TRBV7-9 and TRBJ2-7 gives the whole variable domain DTGVSQNPRHKITKRGQNVTFRCDPISEHNRLYWYRQTLGQGPEFLTYFQNEAQLEKSRLLSDRFSAERPKGSFSTLEIQRTEQGDSAMYLCASSPGGTYEQYFGPGTRLTVT.

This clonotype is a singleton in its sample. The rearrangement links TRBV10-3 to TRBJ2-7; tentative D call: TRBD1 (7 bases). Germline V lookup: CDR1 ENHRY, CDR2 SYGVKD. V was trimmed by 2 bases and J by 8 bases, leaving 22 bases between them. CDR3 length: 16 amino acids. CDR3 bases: TGTGCCATCAGTGAGGATGGGACCGAGGCAGGGGGGAAGCAGTACTTC. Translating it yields CAISEDGTEAGGKQYF.

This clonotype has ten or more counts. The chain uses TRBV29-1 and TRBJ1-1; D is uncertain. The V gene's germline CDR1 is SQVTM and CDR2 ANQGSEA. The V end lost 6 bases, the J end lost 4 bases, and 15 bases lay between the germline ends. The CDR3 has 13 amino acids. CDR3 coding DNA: TGCAGCGTCGGTTTTACGACCCTCACTGAAGCTTTCTTT. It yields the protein CSVGFTTLTEAFF.

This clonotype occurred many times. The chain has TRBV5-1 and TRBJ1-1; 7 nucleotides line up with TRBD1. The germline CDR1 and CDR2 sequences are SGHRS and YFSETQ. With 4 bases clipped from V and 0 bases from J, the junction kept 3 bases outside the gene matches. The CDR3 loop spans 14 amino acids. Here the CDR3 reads CASSRGQLNTEAFF. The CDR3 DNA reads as TGCGCCAGCAGCCGGGGACAGCTGAACACTGAAGCTTTCTTT.

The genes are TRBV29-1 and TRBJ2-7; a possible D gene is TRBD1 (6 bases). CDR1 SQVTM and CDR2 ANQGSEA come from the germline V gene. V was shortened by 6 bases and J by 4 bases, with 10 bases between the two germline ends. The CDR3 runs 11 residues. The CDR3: CSVTTGYEQYF. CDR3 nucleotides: TGCAGCGTAACGACAGGTTACGAGCAGTACTTC.

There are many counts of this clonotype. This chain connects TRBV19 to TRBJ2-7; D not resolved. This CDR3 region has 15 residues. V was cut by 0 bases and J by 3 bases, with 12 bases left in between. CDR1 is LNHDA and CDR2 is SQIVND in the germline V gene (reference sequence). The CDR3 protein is CASSIDGAGDYEQYF. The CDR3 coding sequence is TGTGCCAGTAGTATAGACGGAGCAGGAGACTACGAGCAGTACTTC.

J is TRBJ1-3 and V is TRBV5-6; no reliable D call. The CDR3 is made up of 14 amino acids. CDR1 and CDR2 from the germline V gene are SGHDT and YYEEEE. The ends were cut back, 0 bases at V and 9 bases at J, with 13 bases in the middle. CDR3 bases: TGTGCCAGCAGCTTGGAAGGCTCGGACGGCACCATATATTTT. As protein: CASSLEGSDGTIYF. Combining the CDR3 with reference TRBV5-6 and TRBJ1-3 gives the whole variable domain DAGVTQSPTHLIKTRGQQVTLRCSPKSGHDTVSWYQQALGQGPQFIFQYYEEEERQRGNFPDRFSGHQFPNYSSELNVNALLLGDSALYLCASSLEGSDGTIYFGEGSWLTVV.

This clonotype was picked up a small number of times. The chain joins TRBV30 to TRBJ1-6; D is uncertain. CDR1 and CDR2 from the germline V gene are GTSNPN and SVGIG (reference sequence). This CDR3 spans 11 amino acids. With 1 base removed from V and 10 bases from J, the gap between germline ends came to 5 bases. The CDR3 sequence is CAWSESSPLHF. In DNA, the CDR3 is TGTGCCTGGAGTGAGTCGTCACCCCTCCACTTT. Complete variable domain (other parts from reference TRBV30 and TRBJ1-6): SQTIHQWPATLVQPVGSPLSLECTVEGTSNPNLYWYRQAAGRGLQLLFYSVGIGQISSEVPQNLSASRPQDRQFILSSKKLLLSDSGFYLCAWSESSPLHFGNGTRLTVT.

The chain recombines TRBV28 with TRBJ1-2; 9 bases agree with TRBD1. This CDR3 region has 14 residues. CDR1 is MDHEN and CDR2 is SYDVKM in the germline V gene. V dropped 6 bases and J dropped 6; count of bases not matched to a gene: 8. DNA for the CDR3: TGTGCCAGCAGCGGGCCCGGGACAGGGAATGGCTACACCTTC. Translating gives CASSGPGTGNGYTF.

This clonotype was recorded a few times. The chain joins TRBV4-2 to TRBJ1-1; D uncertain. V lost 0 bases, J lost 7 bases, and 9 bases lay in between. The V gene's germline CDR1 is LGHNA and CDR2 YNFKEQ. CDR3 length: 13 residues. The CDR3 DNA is TGTGCCAGCAGCCAAGAGGAAAGCCTTGAAGCTTTCTTT. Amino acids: CASSQEESLEAFF.

The CDR3 DNA is TGCGCCAGCAGCTCGACGGGTGGGGAAAGGGAAAAACTGTTTTTT. This sequence encodes CASSSTGGEREKLFF. The gene calls are TRBV5-1 and TRBJ1-4; D call uncertain. This CDR3 region has 15 residues. The germline V and J ends were trimmed by 3 bases and 8 bases, with 17 bases remaining between them. The germline gives CDR1 SGHRS, CDR2 YFSETQ. Complete variable domain (other parts from reference TRBV5-1 and TRBJ1-4): KAGVTQTPRYLIKTRGQQVTLSCSPISGHRSVSWYQQTPGQGLQFLFEYFSETQRNKGNFPGRFSGRQFSNSRSEMNVSTLELGDSALYLCASSSTGGEREKLFFGSGTQLSVL.

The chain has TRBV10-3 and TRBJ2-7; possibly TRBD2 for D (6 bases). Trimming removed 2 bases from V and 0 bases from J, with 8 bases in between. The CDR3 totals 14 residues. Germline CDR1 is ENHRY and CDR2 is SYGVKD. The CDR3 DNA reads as TGTGCCATCAGTGAGGCACTAGCCTCCTACGAGCAGTACTTC. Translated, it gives CAISEALASYEQYF.

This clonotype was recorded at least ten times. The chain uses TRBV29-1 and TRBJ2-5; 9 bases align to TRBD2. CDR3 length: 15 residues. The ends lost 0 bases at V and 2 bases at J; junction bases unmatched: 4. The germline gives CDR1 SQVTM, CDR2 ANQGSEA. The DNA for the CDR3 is TGCAGCGTTGAAGATTTCGCGGGGGGGCAAGAGACCCAGTACTTC. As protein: CSVEDFAGGQETQYF.

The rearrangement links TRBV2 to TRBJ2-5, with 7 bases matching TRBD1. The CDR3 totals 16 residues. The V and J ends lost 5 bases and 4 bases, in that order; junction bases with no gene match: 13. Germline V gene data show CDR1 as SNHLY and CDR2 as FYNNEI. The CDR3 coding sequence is TGTGCCAGCAGTTTAAATCTCGGCGGACAGGCAGAGACCCAGTACTTC. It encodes CASSLNLGGQAETQYF.

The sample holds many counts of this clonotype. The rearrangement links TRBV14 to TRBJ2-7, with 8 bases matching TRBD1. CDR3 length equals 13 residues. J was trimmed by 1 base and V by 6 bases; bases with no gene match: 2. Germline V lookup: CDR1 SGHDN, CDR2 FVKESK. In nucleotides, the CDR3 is TGTGCCAGCAGGGACAGGGTTTCCTACGAGCAGTACTTC. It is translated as CASRDRVSYEQYF.

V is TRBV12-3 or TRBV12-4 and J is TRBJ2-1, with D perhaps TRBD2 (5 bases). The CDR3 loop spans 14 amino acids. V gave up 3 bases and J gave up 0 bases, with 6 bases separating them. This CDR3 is CASSFRDSYNEQFF. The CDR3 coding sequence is TGTGCCAGCAGTTTCCGGGACTCCTACAATGAGCAGTTCTTC.

In nucleotides, the CDR3 is TGTGCCAGCACTCAGGGGCAGGGAGGGTCACCCCTCCACTTT. Its translation: CASTQGQGGSPLHF. The chain is built from TRBV28 and TRBJ1-6; D is possibly TRBD1 (6 bases). CDR3 length: 14 residues. V gave up 7 bases and J gave up 10 bases, with 17 bases separating them. Germline CDR1 MDHEN, CDR2 SYDVKM.

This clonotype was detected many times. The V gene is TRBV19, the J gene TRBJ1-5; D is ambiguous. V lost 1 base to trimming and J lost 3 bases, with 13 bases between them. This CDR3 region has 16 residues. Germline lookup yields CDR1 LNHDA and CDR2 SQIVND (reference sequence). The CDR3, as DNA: TGTGCCAGTAGTATAGTTCTGCACCGAGACAATCAGCCCCAGCATTTT. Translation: CASSIVLHRDNQPQHF.